This T cell receptor beta chain was profiled in a study of CD4+ T cells in melanoma. In this sample, this clone turned up once. Germline V gene sequence: CDR1 SGHRS, CDR2 YFSETQ. The length of the CDR3 is 15 residues. Trimming removed 2 bases at V and 6 bases at J, with 15 bases between. Repertoires were generated with immunoSEQ multiplex PCR, while TCRdb's copy carries only in-frame clones and drops some. Counted here are over 100,000 clones, 92% occurring once; the ten biggest clones make up 2.5% to 3.5%. The sequence derives from a human donor with melanoma. Sample: peripheral blood. The chain joins TRBV5-1 to TRBJ1-5, with D possibly TRBD1 on 5 matching bases. This chain's CDR3 is CASSLFEGSGQPQHF. CDR3 nucleotides: TGCGCCAGCAGCTTATTCGAGGGGAGCGGTCAGCCCCAGCATTTT.